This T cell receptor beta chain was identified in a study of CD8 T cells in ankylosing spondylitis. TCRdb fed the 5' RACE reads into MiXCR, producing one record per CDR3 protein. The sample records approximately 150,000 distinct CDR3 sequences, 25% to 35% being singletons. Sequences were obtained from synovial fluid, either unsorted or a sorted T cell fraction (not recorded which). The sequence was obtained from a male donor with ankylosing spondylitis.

CDR3 sequence: CASSVGQAPYEQYF. In DNA, the CDR3 is TGTGCCAGCAGTGTGGGACAAGCTCCCTACGAGCAGTACTTC. The chain carries TRBV6-1 and TRBJ2-7, with TRBD1 as a possible D gene (6 bases). Trimming removed 4 bases from V and 2 bases from J, with 12 bases in between. Germline CDR1 reads MNHNS; CDR2 reads SASEGT. The CDR3 has 14 residues.